This T cell receptor beta chain originates from a study of T cell clones after liver transplantation. Study-wide background: HCV positivity affected three of eight recipients; the rest lacked autoimmune or viral indications.

The assay was immunoSEQ multiplex PCR, and TCRdb's table has in-frame clones only and misses some. The data show about 24,000 clones, roughly 69% seen once. Germline lookup yields CDR1 SEHNR and CDR2 FQNEAQ (reference sequence). Trimming left V 5 bases short and J 4 bases short, with 12 bases between. This CDR3 is built from 14 residues. This clone was seen a handful of times. No antigen is known for it. Study outcomes and limitations: These preliminary findings come from unstandardized post-transplant sampling times. Circulating graft-donor-reactive CD4 TCRbeta sequences fell significantly post-transplant in most of the 8 subjects.

Sorting of unstimulated PBMCs yielded separate CD3+CD4+ and CD3+CD8+ fractions. Material: CD4+ T cells from blood, obtained before liver transplant. The sequence came from a human donor who received a liver transplant. This chain connects TRBV7-9 to TRBJ1-3; D is possibly TRBD1 (5 bases). This CDR3 is CASSPDPGGNTIYF. The CDR3 DNA is TGTGCCAGCAGCCCAGACCCAGGGGGAAACACCATATATTTT.